What follows are 13 T cell receptor beta chains derived from one specimen sequenced in a study of blood T cell repertoires in COVID-19. The data were produced by immunoSEQ multiplex PCR, yet TCRdb's version contains in-frame clones alone and is incomplete. The repertoire has a few hundred thousand clones, around 90% of them found once; the top ten carry more than 2%. The specimen was peripheral blood. The receptors stem from a man younger than 35 with active or convalescent COVID-19.

The chain carries TRBV15 and TRBJ1-1; perhaps TRBD1 as D (5 bases). Trimming removed 4 bases from V and 4 bases from J, with 16 bases in between. Germline V gene lookup returns CDR1 LNHNV and CDR2 YYDKDF (reference sequence). This CDR3 region has 15 residues. The CDR3 protein is CATSMTDTGGTEAFF. In nucleotides, the CDR3 is TGTGCCACCAGCATGACGGACACGGGGGGCACTGAAGCTTTCTTT.

The J gene is TRBJ1-3, the V gene TRBV4-1, with 10 positions matching TRBD1. V shed 2 bases, J shed 7 bases, and the junction held 2 bases outside the gene matches. The CDR3 totals 14 residues. The V gene's germline CDR1 is MGHRA and CDR2 YSYEKL. CDR3 sequence reads: CASSQRGQGNTIYF. CDR3 DNA: TGCGCCAGCAGCCAAAGGGGACAGGGGAACACCATATATTTT.

This chain joins TRBV5-6 and TRBJ1-1; the D gene is possibly TRBD1 (6 bases). V was shortened by 0 bases and J by 5 bases, with 17 bases between the two germline ends. The CDR3 length is 16 residues. Per the germline V gene, CDR1 is SGHDT and CDR2 is YYEEEE. CDR3 amino acids: CASSLALQGLGTEAFF. The CDR3 region has the DNA TGTGCCAGCAGCTTGGCCCTTCAGGGGCTGGGAACTGAAGCTTTCTTT. The full variable domain, its missing parts supplied by reference TRBV5-6 and TRBJ1-1, is DAGVTQSPTHLIKTRGQQVTLRCSPKSGHDTVSWYQQALGQGPQFIFQYYEEEERQRGNFPDRFSGHQFPNYSSELNVNALLLGDSALYLCASSLALQGLGTEAFFGQGTRLTVV.

The chain joins TRBV3-1 (or the pseudogene TRBV3-2) to TRBJ1-5; tentative D call: TRBD1 (5 bases). The CDR3 contains 17 residues. Trimming stripped 1 base from V and 4 bases from J, with 17 bases between. Germline V lookup: CDR1 LGHDT, CDR2 YNNKEL (reference sequence). This CDR3 reads CASSQGDTRVMNQPQHF. The CDR3 region has the DNA TGTGCCAGCAGCCAAGGAGACACCAGGGTTATGAATCAGCCCCAGCATTTT.

V usage is TRBV6-2 or TRBV6-3 and J usage is TRBJ1-1; D gene uncertain. Between the trimmed V and J ends, which lost 2 bases and 0 bases, there was a span of 10 bases. CDR3 length: 15 amino acids. Germline V gives CDR1 MNHEY, CDR2 SVGEGT. The CDR3: CASSYRQQLNTEAFF. As DNA, the CDR3 is TGTGCCAGCAGTTACAGGCAACAGTTGAACACTGAAGCTTTCTTT.

The chain joins TRBV19 to TRBJ2-3; D is possibly TRBD2 (5 bases). Germline V CDR1 and CDR2: LNHDA, SQIVND (reference sequence). V gave up 5 bases and J gave up 3 bases, with 9 bases separating them. CDR3 length: 13 amino acids. CDR3 loop: CASSEGGTDTQYF. The CDR3 nucleotides are TGTGCCAGTAGTGAGGGCGGGACAGATACGCAGTATTTT. Full variable domain (outside the CDR3, taken from reference TRBV19 and TRBJ2-3): DGGITQSPKYLFRKEGQNVTLSCEQNLNHDAMYWYRQDPGQGLRLIYYSQIVNDFQKGDIAEGYSVSREKKESFPLTVTSAQKNPTAFYLCASSEGGTDTQYFGPGTRLTVL.

A single count supports this clone. The chain recombines TRBV10-3 with TRBJ2-5, with D possibly matching TRBD1 (5 bases). Germline lookup yields CDR1 ENHRY and CDR2 SYGVKD. With 7 bases removed from V and 4 bases from J, the gap between germline ends came to 19 bases. CDR3 length equals 15 residues. This chain's CDR3 is CAIKKTGQTLETQYF. DNA for the CDR3: TGTGCCATCAAGAAAACAGGACAAACCCTAGAGACCCAGTACTTC.

The V call is TRBV7-6, the J call TRBJ1-2; D gene unclear. This CDR3 has 15 residues. V lost 4 bases and J lost 4, with 16 bases in between. The germline V gene has CDR1 SGHVS and CDR2 FNYEAQ. In DNA, the CDR3 is TGTGCCAGCAGCTGGGCCTTGAAGGGAGGCTATGGCTACACCTTC. Translation gives CASSWALKGGYGYTF.

The chain has TRBV27 and TRBJ1-1; maybe TRBD1 (5 bases). Between the trimmed V and J ends, which lost 5 bases and 2 bases, there was a span of 9 bases. Per germline, CDR1 MNHEY and CDR2 SMNVEV (reference sequence). The CDR3 has 13 amino acids. Here the CDR3 reads CASSMTVNTEAFF. The DNA of the CDR3 is TGTGCCAGCAGTATGACAGTCAACACTGAAGCTTTCTTT.

This clone was observed a handful of times. This sequence joins TRBV15 and TRBJ2-1; a possible D gene is TRBD2 (5 bases). CDR3 length: 14 amino acids. Trimming removed 6 bases at V and 6 bases at J, with 15 bases between. Germline CDR1 LNHNV, CDR2 YYDKDF (reference sequence). The CDR3, as DNA: TGTGCCACCAGAACCGAGGGAGAGGCCAATGAGCAGTTCTTC. Translation gives CATRTEGEANEQFF.

This chain joins TRBV5-1 and TRBJ1-4; 7 nucleotides match TRBD1. The CDR3 spans 15 residues. Germline lookup yields CDR1 SGHRS and CDR2 YFSETQ. V lost 4 bases and J lost 5; bases outside the gene matches: 8. The CDR3 loop reads CASSEQGFPNEKLFF. The CDR3 DNA reads as TGCGCCAGCAGCGAACAGGGGTTCCCAAATGAAAAACTGTTTTTT.

This clone was observed a handful of times. The rearrangement uses TRBV5-6 and TRBJ2-3; 9 nucleotides align to TRBD1. CDR3 size: 16 residues. V shed 4 bases, J shed 0 bases, and the junction held 6 bases outside the gene matches. Germline CDR1 SGHDT, CDR2 YYEEEE. The CDR3 is CASSAHRGRSTDTQYF. The CDR3 DNA is TGTGCCAGCAGCGCGCACAGGGGGCGAAGCACAGATACGCAGTATTTT.

J is TRBJ2-2 and V is TRBV5-4; D is undetermined. CDR1 and CDR2 from the germline V gene are SGHNT and YYREEE (reference sequence). The CDR3 totals 16 residues. V gave up 3 bases and J gave up 0 bases, with 12 bases separating them. The CDR3 sequence is CASSSIVTANTGELFF. DNA of the CDR3: TGTGCCAGCAGCTCGATAGTTACAGCGAACACCGGGGAGCTGTTTTTT.